Following are 13 T cell receptor beta chains from one sample sequenced in a study of technical replicates of blood from a few donors. Sequencing was performed with immunoSEQ multiplex PCR; in TCRdb, only in-frame clones are kept and a portion is missing. The data hold 64,000 or so clones, with roughly 96% observed a single time. Sample: T cells isolated from PBMCs. These receptors all stem from a human donor in good health.

The rearrangement links TRBV25-1 to TRBJ1-2, with TRBD1 identical over 9 bases. After removal of 1 base from V and 10 bases from J, the junction contained 19 bases not matched to a gene. Germline V gene lookup returns CDR1 MGHDK and CDR2 SYGVNS. CDR3 length: 18 residues. CDR3 nucleotide sequence: TGTGCCAGCAGTGAATTCCCCGGACAGGGGACTCGAAGTCCCTCCTACACCTTC. Translated, it gives CASSEFPGQGTRSPSYTF.

The chain has TRBV30 and TRBJ2-1, with 8 bases fitting TRBD1. The junction had 12 bases not matched to a gene; V was cut back by 3 bases and J by 2 bases. The CDR3 is 17 amino acids. The V gene's germline CDR1 is GTSNPN and CDR2 SVGIG (reference sequence). CDR3 in amino acids: CAWRGGIQGDPYNEQFF. CDR3 DNA: TGTGCCTGGAGGGGGGGTATACAGGGGGATCCCTACAATGAGCAGTTCTTC. Filled out from reference TRBV30 and TRBJ2-1, the complete variable domain reads SQTIHQWPATLVQPVGSPLSLECTVEGTSNPNLYWYRQAAGRGLQLLFYSVGIGQISSEVPQNLSASRPQDRQFILSSKKLLLSDSGFYLCAWRGGIQGDPYNEQFFGPGTRLTVL.

The CDR3 spells CASSLDRRSEQYF. The CDR3 DNA is TGTGCCAGCAGCCTGGACAGGCGAAGCGAGCAGTACTTC. The V call is TRBV6-5, the J call TRBJ2-7; 7 nucleotides align to TRBD1. Trimming removed 6 bases from V and 6 bases from J; junction bases left unmatched: 8. Looked up from germline, CDR1 is MNHEY and CDR2 is SVGAGI. The length of the CDR3 is 13 residues.

The chain uses TRBV7-7 and TRBJ1-1, with 7 bases aligning to TRBD1. The germline gives CDR1 SSHAT, CDR2 FNYEAQ (reference sequence). The CDR3 runs 14 residues. CDR3 DNA sequence: TGTGCTGCATACTTGACAGGGATGAGCACTGAAGCTTTCTTT. It specifies CAAYLTGMSTEAFF.

The CDR3 DNA sequence: TGCGCCAGCAGTTTGACTAGCGGGGGGGTCTCCTACGAGCAGTACTTC. Its protein is CASSLTSGGVSYEQYF. The chain joins TRBV10-2 to TRBJ2-7; 14 bases line up with TRBD2. Trimming took 5 bases from V and 0 from J; bases not matched to a gene: 3. This CDR3 is 16 amino acids long. Germline-derived CDR1 and CDR2 are WSHSY and SAAADI.

The rearrangement links TRBV5-6 to TRBJ2-1, with 11 bases fitting TRBD2. Germline assignment: CDR1 SGHDT and CDR2 YYEEEE. This CDR3 comprises 15 residues. V was pared by 3 bases and J by 4 bases, with 3 bases of the junction left unmatched. The CDR3 sequence: CASSSLAGGYNEQFF. CDR3 nucleotide sequence: TGTGCCAGCAGCTCCCTAGCGGGAGGTTACAATGAGCAGTTCTTC.

This chain joins TRBV6-5 and TRBJ2-3, with D unresolved. The CDR3 length is 14 residues. V lost 4 bases, J lost 1 base, and 9 bases lay in between. Germline-derived CDR1 and CDR2 are MNHEY and SVGAGI. CDR3 sequence: CASSLRSRTDTQYF. CDR3 in DNA: TGTGCCAGCAGTTTGAGGAGTCGCACAGATACGCAGTATTTT.

The V gene is TRBV7-8, the J gene TRBJ2-7, with no clear D. Germline CDR1 is SGHVS and CDR2 is FQNEAQ. The ends were cut back, 5 bases at V and 0 bases at J, with 11 bases in the middle. This CDR3 has 14 residues. DNA for the CDR3: TGTGCCAGCAGCGCACAGCTGAGCTCCTACGAGCAGTACTTC. Translating it yields CASSAQLSSYEQYF.

This clone was found once. This chain joins TRBV4-2 and TRBJ2-6, with 8 nucleotides matching TRBD1. Germline V gene lookup returns CDR1 LGHNA and CDR2 YNFKEQ. This CDR3 spans 18 amino acids. The V segment lost 2 bases and the J segment 0 bases; nucleotides outside the gene matches: 6. The CDR3 DNA reads TGTGCCAGCAGCCAACCAGGACAGGGAAGCTCTGGGGCCAACGTCCTGACTTTC. Translated, it gives CASSQPGQGSSGANVLTF.

This chain connects TRBV29-1 to TRBJ1-6; D remains unclear. Germline V gene data show CDR1 as SQVTM and CDR2 as ANQGSEA. Deletions cut 6 bases from V and 8 bases from J, with 14 bases between. There are 13 residues in the CDR3. CDR3 loop: CSVSNGEDSPLHF. The DNA of the CDR3 is TGCAGCGTATCTAACGGGGAGGATTCACCCCTCCACTTT.

This clone has just one count. The rearrangement uses TRBV27 and TRBJ2-1; TRBD2 agrees at 9 bases. The CDR3 is made up of 15 amino acids. CDR1 is MNHEY and CDR2 is SMNVEV in the germline V gene (reference sequence). J lost 9 bases, V lost 7 bases, and 13 bases had no gene match. CDR3 DNA: TGTGCCAGCAAGAGGAAAGGGACTAGCTGGGTTGAGCAGTTCTTC. Protein product: CASKRKGTSWVEQFF.

The V and J genes are TRBV5-4 and TRBJ1-2, with 7 nucleotides matching TRBD1. The CDR3 covers 14 residues. J lost 5 bases, V lost 6 bases, and 10 bases had no gene match. Germline-derived CDR1 and CDR2 are SGHNT and YYREEE (reference sequence). The CDR3 nucleotides read TGTGCCAGCACCCACGCGGACAGGACTTATGGCTACACCTTC. Translating it yields CASTHADRTYGYTF.

The chain couples TRBV7-9 to TRBJ1-5, with 10 bases matching TRBD1. V shed 3 bases, J shed 4 bases, and the junction held 3 bases outside the gene matches. CDR3 length: 15 amino acids. Germline V CDR1 and CDR2: SEHNR, FQNEAQ (reference sequence). The CDR3 loop is CASSLGGQGNQPQHF. In DNA form, the CDR3 reads TGTGCCAGCAGCTTGGGGGGACAGGGGAATCAGCCCCAGCATTTT.